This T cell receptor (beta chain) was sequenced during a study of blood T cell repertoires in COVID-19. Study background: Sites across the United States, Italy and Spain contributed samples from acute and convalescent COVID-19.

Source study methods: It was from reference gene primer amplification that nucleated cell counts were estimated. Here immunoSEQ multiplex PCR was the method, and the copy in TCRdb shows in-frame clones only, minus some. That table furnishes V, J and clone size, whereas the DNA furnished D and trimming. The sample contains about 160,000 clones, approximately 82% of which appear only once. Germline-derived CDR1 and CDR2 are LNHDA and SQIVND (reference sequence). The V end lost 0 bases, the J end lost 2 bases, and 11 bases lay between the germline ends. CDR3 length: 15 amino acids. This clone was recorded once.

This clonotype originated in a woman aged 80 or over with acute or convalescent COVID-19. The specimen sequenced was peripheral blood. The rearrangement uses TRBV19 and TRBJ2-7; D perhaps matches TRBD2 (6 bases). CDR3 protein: CASSIDLRGTYEQYF. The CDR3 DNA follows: TGTGCCAGTAGTATAGATCTGCGGGGAACCTACGAGCAGTACTTC.